The T cell receptor beta chain described here comes from a study of cytomegalovirus exposure and HLA in healthy donors. Overall study results and limits: The study had only CMV serostatus as immune exposure information. Some V segments, TRBV6-2 and TRBV6-3 among them, were indistinguishable and were therefore excluded.

The length of the CDR3 is 12 residues. Trimming took off 5 bases at V and 5 bases at J, with 9 bases between the two ends. Germline-derived CDR1 and CDR2 are LNHDA and SQIVND (reference sequence). Concerning this clone: Its target is not known.

The donors, nominally healthy at sampling, likely had unrecorded immune exposures. A multiplex PCR was run with 60 Vbeta primers and 13 Jbeta primers. The assay was immunoSEQ multiplex PCR, and TCRdb's table has in-frame clones only and misses some. Of 150,000 to 200,000 clones listed, 85% were seen once; the top ten hold about 2%. The receptor was derived from a man between 18 and 35 years old in good health and CMV-seropositive. V and J are TRBV19 and TRBJ2-5, with TRBD1 as a possible D gene (5 bases). Sequenced: PBMCs. CDR3 nucleotide sequence: TGTGCCAGTAGTGATTACAGGGAGACCCAGTACTTC. Protein product: CASSDYRETQYF.